This T cell receptor (beta chain) comes out of a study of cytomegalovirus exposure and HLA in healthy donors. Repertoires were generated with immunoSEQ multiplex PCR, while TCRdb's copy carries only in-frame clones and drops some. The sample lists roughly 120,000 clones, roughly 90% occurring once. CDR1 is MDHEN and CDR2 is SYDVKM in the germline V gene. The CDR3 runs to 16 residues. J gave up 1 base and V 4 bases, and 5 bases lay outside the gene matches. As for this clone: What it binds is not known.

Points from the study as a whole: The classifier, whose performance was assessed in both the original and validation cohorts, reportedly diagnosed cytomegalovirus status with high specificity and sensitivity. Testing in vitro showed a few CMV-associated chains specific for CMV antigens. Overall, approximately 150 TCR beta chains were annotated as cytomegalovirus-associated. Among TCR sequences, most were rare, though some public TCRs appeared in many donors.

The source is a woman aged 18-35 years in good health and CMV-seronegative. Sequencing was done on a sample of PBMCs. The J gene is TRBJ2-1, the V gene TRBV28; 9 nucleotides agree with TRBD2. CDR3 amino acids: CASSSSGEGSYNEQFF. As DNA, the CDR3 is TGTGCCAGCAGTTCTAGCGGGGAGGGATCCTACAATGAGCAGTTCTTC.